What follows are 2 T cell receptor beta chains derived from one specimen sequenced in a study of T cell changes during pregnancy in multiple sclerosis. This table comes from immunoSEQ multiplex PCR, and its TCRdb copy is limited to in-frame clones, with some not included. The sample lists tens of thousands of clones, roughly nine tenths occurring once. The specimen comprised CD8+ T cells from peripheral blood mononuclear cells, sampled in the second trimester of pregnancy. Source of these receptors: a female donor with multiple sclerosis, enrolled in a pregnancy study.

The rearrangement joins TRBV4-1 to TRBJ1-1; tentatively, D is TRBD1 (6 bases). V dropped 4 bases and J dropped 6 bases, with 24 bases sitting between them. The CDR3 consists of 17 residues. The germline V gene encodes CDR1 MGHRA and CDR2 YSYEKL. The DNA for the CDR3 is TGCGCCAGCAGCCCCAACCCCTGGGGGGGCGGCGACCCTGAAGCTTTCTTT. It yields the protein CASSPNPWGGGDPEAFF.

CDR3 nucleotides: TGTGCCAGCAGCAAAACCCTCTTCACTAGCGGGGAGATCCAAGAGACCCAGTACTTC. Translation gives CASSKTLFTSGEIQETQYF. The V call is TRBV21-1, the J call TRBJ2-5; the DNA was not compared with TRBD2, the D call given in the table. TRBV21-1 corresponds to a pseudogene. The CDR3 is 19 residues long.